A selection of T cell receptor beta chains follows, all from one sample in a study of T-cell memory formation after mild COVID-19. TCRdb called the 5' RACE reads again in MiXCR, with one record for every CDR3 protein. The data hold about 250,000 distinct CDR3 sequences, with just over 15% observed a single time. The sample was PBMCs or a T cell subset sorted from them (not recorded which). These receptors came from an adult woman who had mild COVID-19 (a few samples of this study predate the infection). Cell type and time point are not known. The CDR3 runs from the conserved cysteine through the conserved F or W. A D gene is named only where the DNA matches it firmly. The size field is filled for only some rows; it gives once, few, many or a size class.

TRBJ1-5 TRBV3-1 many - TGTGCCAGCAGCTTCACCATGAACGGCAATCAGCCCCAGCATTTT CASSFTMNGNQPQHF
TRBJ2-5 TRBV24-1 many TRBD2 TGTGCCACCAGTGGCGGGCTAGCGGGAAACCAAGAGACCCAGTACTTC CATSGGLAGNQETQYF
TRBJ2-7 TRBV5-1 few TRBD2 TGCGCCAGCAGCTACCGGACTAGCGGGATCTACGAGCAGTACTTC CASSYRTSGIYEQYF
TRBJ2-4 TRBV6-2/TRBV6-3 few - TGTGCCAGCAGTTACTCGAGACAGTTGGGGCAAGCCAAAAACATTCAGTACTTC CASSYSRQLGQAKNIQYF
TRBJ1-1 TRBV3-1 few - TGTGCCAGCAGCCCCAGGGCCGACAGCAAGTCTGAAGCTTTCTTT CASSPRADSKSEAFF
TRBJ2-7 TRBV6-5 - - TGTGCCAGCAGTTACTCGAGGGGGAGAACCTACGAGCAGTACTTC CASSYSRGRTYEQYF
TRBJ2-7 TRBV6-2/TRBV6-3 many - TGTGCCAGCAACCGGGGACTCCAGTCCTACGAGCAGTACTTC CASNRGLQSYEQYF
TRBJ1-6 TRBV20-1 many - TGCAGTGCTAGGGATCTTAAAGACGGGGGTTTGGGTAATTCACCCCTCCACTTT CSARDLKDGGLGNSPLHF
TRBJ1-5 TRBV18 - - TGTGCCAGCTCAGCCTCAGCAGTTATGGTGGATCAGCCCCAGCATTTT CASSASAVMVDQPQHF
TRBJ2-2 TRBV18 - - TGTGCCAGCTCACGATCTGGGACATTGAACACCGGGGAGCTGTTTTTT CASSRSGTLNTGELFF
TRBJ1-1 TRBV5-1 - TRBD1 TGCGCCAGCAGCTCGGGACAGCTGAACACTGAAGCTTTCTTT CASSSGQLNTEAFF
TRBJ2-7 TRBV6-5 - TRBD1 TGTGCCAGCAGTTTGTGGACAGGCTCGGGAGAGCAGTACTTC CASSLWTGSGEQYF
TRBJ2-3 TRBV11-3 - - TGTGCCAGCAGCTTAGGACACGGGCGAGGAGATACGCAGTATTTT CASSLGHGRGDTQYF
TRBJ2-5 TRBV25-1 - - TGTGCCAGCACTACCACGGGCGGCGTACGGGGGACCCAGTACTTC CASTTTGGVRGTQYF
TRBJ1-6 TRBV7-9 - - TGTGCCAGCAGCTTAGCGGGGTTGACGGCTCTAAATTCACCCCTCCACTTT CASSLAGLTALNSPLHF
TRBJ2-1 TRBV7-9 - - TGTGCCAGCAGCTTATCGACGGGGGTCTCCTACAATGAGCAGTTCTTC CASSLSTGVSYNEQFF
TRBJ1-1 TRBV30 - TRBD1 TGTGCCTTGACGATTAGGACAGGGCGGACTGAAGCTTTCTTT CALTIRTGRTEAFF
TRBJ1-1 TRBV25-1 few - TGTGCCAGCACAAGAGGGTTTGAAGCTTTCTTT CASTRGFEAFF
TRBJ2-1 TRBV5-1 few TRBD2 TGCGCCAGCAGCTTGGGGCCGGGAGGCTCCTACAATGAGCAGTTCTTC CASSLGPGGSYNEQFF
TRBJ2-1 TRBV7-9 few TRBD2 TGTGCCAGCAGCCCCAGCGGGAAGTATGGTGAGCAGTTCTTC CASSPSGKYGEQFF
TRBJ2-2 TRBV19 - - TGTGCCAGTAGTATTTGGGGGTCCACCGGGGAGCTGTTTTTT CASSIWGSTGELFF
TRBJ2-7 TRBV29-1 - - TGCAGCGTTGTGGCCGTCAGGCGGGGATTATACGAGCAGTACTTC CSVVAVRRGLYEQYF
TRBJ2-7 TRBV7-9 - TRBD1 TGTGCCAGCAGCTTAGTTGGACAGGGGTTGGACGAGCAGTACTTC CASSLVGQGLDEQYF
TRBJ1-5 TRBV6-5 few - TGTGCCAGCAGCCCACTGTCGAGGGACGGCAATCAGCCCCAGCATTTT CASSPLSRDGNQPQHF
TRBJ2-4 TRBV7-9 few TRBD2 TGTGCCAGCAGCGTACTAGCGGGAGAAAGTAACATTCAGTACTTC CASSVLAGESNIQYF
TRBJ2-3 TRBV27 - - TGTGCCAGCAGGGGGGCGGCACTAGATGCGCAGTATTTT CASRGAALDAQYF
TRBJ2-1 TRBV5-1 few - TGCGCCAGCAGCTTGGTACCGGGCAATGAGCAGTTCTTC CASSLVPGNEQFF
TRBJ2-1 TRBV11-3 few TRBD2 TGTGCCAGCAGGGGACTAGCGGGAGAGGAGCAGTTCTTC CASRGLAGEEQFF
TRBJ2-7 TRBV15 - - TGTGCCACCAGCAGGGTTCGGGGGACGCAGTACGAGCAGTACTTC CATSRVRGTQYEQYF
TRBJ2-2 TRBV9 few - TGTGCCAGCAGCCCCAGACGACAGCAGAACACCGGGGAGCTGTTTTTT CASSPRRQQNTGELFF
TRBJ2-7 TRBV20-1 few TRBD2 TGCAGTGCTCGGGGGGGGATCTACGAGCAGTACTTC CSARGGIYEQYF
TRBJ2-1 TRBV11-3 - - TGTGCCAGCAGCTTCGGGGGGGACAGCAATGAGCAGTTCTTC CASSFGGDSNEQFF
TRBJ2-1 TRBV5-5 - - TGTGCCAGCAGCTTCCGGGGAAGCAGCTCCTACAATGAGCAGTTCTTC CASSFRGSSSYNEQFF
TRBJ1-4 TRBV5-1 - - TGCGCCAGCAGCTCGGGATGGGTGGAAACTAATGAAAAACTGTTTTTT CASSSGWVETNEKLFF
TRBJ1-5 TRBV7-2 many - TGTGCCAGCAGCTTCTTCGGGGCGGTTCAGCCCCAGCATTTT CASSFFGAVQPQHF
TRBJ2-3 TRBV12-3/TRBV12-4 - - TGTGCCAGCAGTTTCCAGGCAGGCCCCTACACAGATACGCAGTATTTT CASSFQAGPYTDTQYF
TRBJ2-3 TRBV7-3 - - TGTGCCAGCAGCTTACGGCCGCTGGGTAGCACAGATACGCAGTATTTT CASSLRPLGSTDTQYF
TRBJ1-4 TRBV29-1 few TRBD1 TGCAGCGTTCGTCCCGGGGGACAGGGTAATGAAAAACTGTTTTTT CSVRPGGQGNEKLFF